This record covers a single T cell receptor beta chain. The data were obtained in a study of blood T cell repertoires in COVID-19. Trimming cost V 3 bases and J 1 base; bases outside gene matches: 8. Germline V gene lookup returns CDR1 DFQATT and CDR2 SNEGSKA (reference sequence). This CDR3 is 16 amino acids long. TCRdb's copy holds only in-frame clones and misses some; the assay was immunoSEQ multiplex PCR. The profile shows some 240,000 clones, about 85% of them singletons. The specimen sequenced was PBMCs or T cells enriched from blood (not recorded which). This sequence originates from a woman aged 50 to 65 who had been exposed to COVID-19. The rearrangement joins TRBV20-1 to TRBJ2-5; 10 bases agree with TRBD2. CDR3 residues: CSASKSSGGVQETQYF. The CDR3 nucleotides are TGCAGTGCTAGTAAAAGCAGCGGGGGGGTCCAAGAGACCCAGTACTTC.